One and the same sample provided the 31 T cell receptor beta chains below, sequenced in a study of T cell responses to AZD1222 COVID-19 vaccine. Generated by immunoSEQ multiplex PCR, the TCRdb table keeps only in-frame clones and is missing some. Here the sample spans about 53,000 clones, 84% being singletons. The sample consisted of peripheral blood, taken on day 0 of AZD1222 vaccination. The receptor set was obtained from an adult in good health.

V and J are TRBV15 and TRBJ1-5; perhaps TRBD1 as D (6 bases). The V end lost 1 base, the J end lost 3 bases, and 10 bases lay between the germline ends. Germline V gene lookup returns CDR1 LNHNV and CDR2 YYDKDF (reference sequence). The CDR3 is 15 amino acids. The CDR3 loop is CATSRVGGHNQPQHF. CDR3 nucleotides: TGTGCCACCAGCAGAGTGGGGGGACACAATCAGCCCCAGCATTTT.

The J gene is TRBJ2-3, the V gene TRBV15; 11 nucleotides match TRBD2. Germline V lookup: CDR1 LNHNV, CDR2 YYDKDF (reference sequence). Trimming took 1 base from V and 3 from J; bases not matched to a gene: 6. CDR3 length: 17 residues. CDR3 DNA: TGTGCCACCAGCAGAGTGAAACTAGCGGGAGTAACAGATACGCAGTATTTT. Its translation: CATSRVKLAGVTDTQYF.

The rearrangement joins TRBV10-3 to TRBJ1-6, with D unresolved. Trimming removed 5 bases from V and 6 bases from J, with 11 bases in between. The CDR3 runs 14 residues. Germline V gene data show CDR1 as ENHRY and CDR2 as SYGVKD. The CDR3 is CAISLRPVNSPLHF. The CDR3 DNA reads as TGTGCCATCAGTTTACGGCCAGTTAATTCACCCCTCCACTTT.

This chain uses TRBV28 with TRBJ2-4, with a tentative D call TRBD2 (6 bases). The CDR3 extends over 15 amino acids. V was cut by 6 bases and J by 2 bases, with 14 bases left in between. Germline-derived CDR1 and CDR2 are MDHEN and SYDVKM. The CDR3 reads CASRLGSMTKNIQYF. The CDR3 coding sequence is TGTGCCAGCAGGCTCGGGAGTATGACCAAAAACATTCAGTACTTC.

This clone was observed a few times. This chain connects TRBV28 to TRBJ1-2; D may be TRBD1 (6 bases). V shed 8 bases and J shed 4 bases, with 17 bases lying between them. This CDR3 has 14 residues. The germline gives CDR1 MDHEN, CDR2 SYDVKM. The CDR3 coding sequence is TGTGCCAGCTACTTAGGGGGAGGGGCCTATGGCTACACCTTC. This encodes CASYLGGGAYGYTF.

This clone has only one observation. CDR3 amino acids: CASSVVGGEQFF. CDR3 DNA: TGTGCCAGCAGCGTAGTCGGAGGTGAGCAGTTCTTC. The V call is TRBV9, the J call TRBJ2-1; maybe TRBD2 (5 bases). V lost 0 bases and J 9 bases, leaving 7 bases between the germline ends. This CDR3 is 12 amino acids long. Germline loops: CDR1 SGDLS, CDR2 YYNGEE.

The chain employs TRBV5-1 and TRBJ1-1; no reliable D call. In germline, CDR1 is SGHRS, CDR2 YFSETQ. The ends were cut back, 3 bases at V and 10 bases at J, with 16 bases in the middle. The CDR3 has 13 amino acids. The CDR3 here is CASSYTLQTGAFF. The DNA of the CDR3 is TGCGCCAGCAGCTACACTCTACAGACGGGAGCTTTCTTT.

Here the CDR3 reads CASSLVTVSEQFF. For the CDR3, the DNA is TGTGCCAGCAGCTTAGTGACAGTTAGTGAGCAGTTCTTC. V is TRBV7-2 and J is TRBJ2-1; a weak D match, TRBD1 (5 bases). Germline CDR1 reads SGHTA; CDR2 reads FQGNSA. This CDR3 is built from 13 residues. V shed 1 base and J shed 9 bases, with 10 bases lying between them.

The gene calls are TRBV7-9 and TRBJ2-1; possible D gene TRBD2, 7 bases. The V and J ends lost 4 bases and 8 bases respectively, with 15 bases between them. CDR1 SEHNR and CDR2 FQNEAQ come from the germline V gene (reference sequence). The CDR3 is made up of 14 amino acids. The CDR3 here is CASSYRREGDEQFF. CDR3 DNA sequence: TGTGCCAGCAGCTACCGGAGGGAGGGGGATGAGCAGTTCTTC. The full variable domain, in which reference TRBV7-9 and TRBJ2-1 provide the parts outside the CDR3, is DTGVSQNPRHKITKRGQNVTFRCDPISEHNRLYWYRQTLGQGPEFLTYFQNEAQLEKSRLLSDRFSAERPKGSFSTLEIQRTEQGDSAMYLCASSYRREGDEQFFGPGTRLTVL.

The chain uses TRBV30 and TRBJ1-2; maybe TRBD1 (5 bases). CDR3 length: 16 residues. The ends were cut back, 0 bases at V and 2 bases at J, with 16 bases in the middle. Germline assignment: CDR1 GTSNPN and CDR2 SVGIG (reference sequence). CDR3 DNA sequence: TGTGCCTGGAGTGTACAGTCAGGGAGGTCGAACTATGGCTACACCTTC. Protein sequence: CAWSVQSGRSNYGYTF.

This clone appeared a single time. DNA for the CDR3: TGTGCCAGCAGCCTCCGGACTAGCGGGAGTCTCGGGTACGAGCAGTACTTC. Translating it yields CASSLRTSGSLGYEQYF. The genes are TRBV3-1 (or the pseudogene TRBV3-2) and TRBJ2-7; TRBD2 agrees at 13 bases. CDR1 LGHDT and CDR2 YNNKEL come from the germline V gene (reference sequence). The CDR3 sequence is 17 residues long. V lost 4 bases to trimming and J lost 4 bases; unmatched junction nucleotides: 10.

CDR3 in amino acids: CASSPAGDEQFF. The DNA of the CDR3 is TGTGCCAGCAGCCCCGCGGGTGATGAGCAGTTCTTC. The rearrangement links TRBV3-1 (or the pseudogene TRBV3-2) to TRBJ2-1; TRBD2 is a possible D gene (5 bases). There are 12 residues in the CDR3. The germline V and J ends were trimmed by 4 bases and 8 bases, with 9 bases remaining between them. The germline V gene encodes CDR1 LGHDT and CDR2 YNNKEL (reference sequence).

The chain couples TRBV5-5 to TRBJ1-5, with 9 bases that match TRBD1. This CDR3 has 15 amino acids. Germline V lookup: CDR1 SGHKS, CDR2 YYEKEE (reference sequence). V was pared by 3 bases and J by 1 base, with 2 bases of the junction left unmatched. For the CDR3, the DNA is TGTGCCAGCAGCTGGGACAGGGCCAGCAATCAGCCCCAGCATTTT. Protein: CASSWDRASNQPQHF.

The chain has TRBV7-8 and TRBJ2-5; 8 bases map to TRBD1. Germline V gene data show CDR1 as SGHVS and CDR2 as FQNEAQ. J gave up 1 base and V 3 bases, and 1 base lay outside the gene matches. The CDR3 totals 14 residues. DNA for the CDR3: TGTGCCAGCAGCTTGGACAGGGCCCAAGAGACCCAGTACTTC. Protein: CASSLDRAQETQYF.

This chain uses TRBV5-5 with TRBJ2-2; unclear D gene. CDR3 length: 15 residues. V lost 0 bases, J lost 4 bases, and 10 bases lay in between. The germline V gene encodes CDR1 SGHKS and CDR2 YYEKEE (reference sequence). This chain's CDR3 is CASSLARLGTGELFF. CDR3 in DNA: TGTGCCAGCAGCTTGGCCCGGCTTGGCACCGGGGAGCTGTTTTTT. The whole variable domain, remainder taken from reference TRBV5-5 and TRBJ2-2, is DAGVTQSPTHLIKTRGQQVTLRCSPISGHKSVSWYQQVLGQGPQFIFQYYEKEERGRGNFPDRFSARQFPNYSSELNVNALLLGDSALYLCASSLARLGTGELFFGEGSRLTVL.

The chain has TRBV7-2 and TRBJ2-1, with 14 bases that match TRBD2. The CDR3 runs 19 residues. Looked up from germline, CDR1 is SGHTA and CDR2 is FQGNSA. V gave up 6 bases and J gave up 8 bases; unmatched junction bases: 18. CDR3 sequence: CASSRGTSGRIKDQYEQFF. The CDR3 region has the DNA TGTGCCAGCAGTCGCGGGACTAGCGGGAGAATTAAGGACCAATATGAGCAGTTCTTC.

This clone was recorded only once. This chain joins TRBV5-4 and TRBJ2-5; 7 bases align to TRBD1. The V segment lost 0 bases and the J segment 4 bases; nucleotides outside the gene matches: 6. CDR3 size: 15 residues. Germline CDR1 is SGHNT and CDR2 is YYREEE (reference sequence). DNA of the CDR3: TGTGCCAGCAGCTTGGTGGGGCACAGGGGAGAGACCCAGTACTTC. It translates to CASSLVGHRGETQYF.

This chain uses TRBV6-5 with TRBJ1-2; no clear D gene. The germline CDR1 and CDR2 sequences are MNHEY and SVGAGI. The CDR3 is 15 residues long. V shed 2 bases and J shed 2 bases, with 12 bases lying between them. CDR3 nucleotide sequence: TGTGCCAGCAGTTACGACGTGGCCGGGAACTATGGCTACACCTTC. It specifies CASSYDVAGNYGYTF.

The gene calls are TRBV6-5 and TRBJ1-1; D gene uncertain. Germline-derived CDR1 and CDR2 are MNHEY and SVGAGI. Trimming removed 6 bases at V and 7 bases at J, with 6 bases between. The CDR3 sequence is 10 residues long. CDR3: CASRENEAFF. The CDR3 DNA reads as TGTGCCAGCAGAGAGAATGAAGCTTTCTTT.

This chain uses TRBV7-3 with TRBJ2-1; 13 bases are a match to TRBD2. This CDR3 contains 20 residues. Trimming at V came to 1 base and at J to 6 bases, leaving 15 bases not matched to a gene. Per the germline V gene, CDR1 is SGHTA and CDR2 is FQGTGA. The CDR3 reads CASSLRPPRTSGRVGNEQFF. The CDR3 DNA reads TGTGCCAGCAGCTTAAGGCCGCCCCGGACTAGCGGGAGAGTTGGCAATGAGCAGTTCTTC.

The DNA for the CDR3 is TGTGCCAGCAGTTACGACGGAGGTAGCAATCAGCCCCAGCATTTT. This translates into CASSYDGGSNQPQHF. The rearrangement links TRBV6-5 to TRBJ1-5; D remains ambiguous. Trimming removed 2 bases at V and 0 bases at J, with 8 bases between. The CDR3 is made up of 15 amino acids. Germline V gives CDR1 MNHEY, CDR2 SVGAGI.

CDR3 loop: CASSHGQGQGFFETQYF. As DNA, the CDR3 is TGTGCCAGCAGCCACGGTCAGGGACAGGGGTTTTTCGAGACCCAGTACTTC. The genes are TRBV14 and TRBJ2-5; the match to TRBD1 covers 10 bases. The CDR3 has 17 residues. V dropped 3 bases and J dropped 5; count of bases not matched to a gene: 12. From germline, CDR1 is SGHDN and CDR2 FVKESK.

The chain carries TRBV28 and TRBJ2-1; TRBD2 aligns across 8 bases. Germline CDR1 MDHEN, CDR2 SYDVKM. V trimming: 6 bases; J trimming: 11 bases; junction bases outside the gene matches: 6. CDR3 length equals 12 residues. The CDR3 sequence: CASSLSGAKQFF. CDR3 nucleotide sequence: TGTGCCAGCAGCCTTAGCGGGGCAAAGCAGTTCTTC.

This clone was seen once. The chain carries TRBV24-1 and TRBJ2-3, with TRBD2 matching 16 bases. With 4 bases clipped from V and 4 bases from J, the junction kept 13 bases outside the gene matches. Germline CDR1 is KGHDR and CDR2 is SFDVKD. This CDR3 is built from 20 residues. The CDR3 region has the DNA TGTGCCACCAGTGAACTTACTACCGGGACTAGCGGGAGGGGGTCAGATACGCAGTATTTT. Amino acid sequence: CATSELTTGTSGRGSDTQYF.

This chain connects TRBV19 to TRBJ2-1; weak D call: TRBD2 (6 bases). Germline CDR1 LNHDA, CDR2 SQIVND (reference sequence). This CDR3 is built from 14 residues. The V end was cut by 5 bases, the J end by 6 bases, with 14 bases between. The CDR3 coding sequence is TGTGCCAGTAGTGCATTTCGGACTACCAATGAGCAGTTCTTC. Protein sequence: CASSAFRTTNEQFF.

V gene TRBV7-2 combines with J gene TRBJ2-3; weak D call: TRBD2 (6 bases). Germline lookup yields CDR1 SGHTA and CDR2 FQGNSA. With 5 bases removed from V and 2 bases from J, the gap between germline ends came to 11 bases. The CDR3 runs 14 residues. As DNA, the CDR3 is TGTGCCAGCAGCCTGCGGGGCCCCACAGATACGCAGTATTTT. Translation gives CASSLRGPTDTQYF.

V gene TRBV2 combines with J gene TRBJ1-2, with D perhaps TRBD1 (5 bases). In germline, CDR1 is SNHLY, CDR2 FYNNEI. V shed 8 bases and J shed 3 bases, with 25 bases lying between them. The CDR3 runs to 17 residues. The CDR3 sequence is CASLGTGTEATYYGYTF. The CDR3 DNA sequence: TGTGCCAGCCTTGGAACCGGGACCGAGGCGACCTACTATGGCTACACCTTC.

The chain employs TRBV24-1 and TRBJ2-2; tentatively, D is TRBD1 or TRBD2 (7 bases each). Germline-derived CDR1 and CDR2 are KGHDR and SFDVKD. This CDR3 is built from 14 residues. Trimming stripped 7 bases from V and 6 bases from J, with 14 bases between. The CDR3 reads CATSSTGRAGELFF. DNA for the CDR3: TGTGCCACCAGCTCGACAGGGAGGGCCGGGGAGCTGTTTTTT.

This clone appeared a few times. J is TRBJ2-2 and V is TRBV7-7; D tentatively fits TRBD1 or TRBD2 (5 bases each). CDR1 and CDR2 (germline): SSHAT, FNYEAQ (reference sequence). Between the trimmed V and J ends, which lost 5 bases and 4 bases, there was a span of 14 bases. This CDR3 is built from 15 residues. The CDR3 DNA reads TGTGCCAGCAGCCCGAGGGGTTTCGGCACCGGGGAGCTGTTTTTT. It encodes CASSPRGFGTGELFF.

About this clone: This CDR3 is also generated by other DNA sequences in the sample. The chain employs TRBV19 and TRBJ1-1; 7 nucleotides match TRBD1. Germline-derived CDR1 and CDR2 are LNHDA and SQIVND (reference sequence). CDR3 length: 15 amino acids. V was pared by 5 bases and J by 0 bases, with 6 bases of the junction left unmatched. CDR3 protein: CASSSAGTVNTEAFF. CDR3 nucleotide sequence: TGTGCCAGTAGTTCGGCCGGGACAGTGAACACTGAAGCTTTCTTT.

The rearrangement joins TRBV5-1 to TRBJ2-7, with a weak D call TRBD1 (6 bases). This CDR3 comprises 15 residues. V dropped 1 base and J dropped 2 bases, with 13 bases sitting between them. Germline assignment: CDR1 SGHRS and CDR2 YFSETQ. The CDR3 is CASSLLQGSTYEQYF. The DNA of the CDR3 is TGCGCCAGCAGCTTGTTGCAGGGGTCAACCTACGAGCAGTACTTC.